Below, 32 T cell receptor beta chains from the same sample are listed, as sequenced in a study of T cells in Graves' hyperthyroidism and ophthalmopathy. Researchers amplified the TCR beta CDR3 regions from RNA transcripts. Initially, a first-round RT-PCR of the TCR CDR3 employed the HTBI primer set. Each CDR3 protein gets one entry after TCRdb re-called the multiplex PCR reads with MiXCR. Among some 420,000 distinct CDR3 sequences listed, approximately 13% were seen once. The sequencing input was blood. The origin of the receptors is a woman younger than 30 with Graves' hyperthyroidism.

The table lists this clonotype with many counts. The V call is TRBV10-3, the J call TRBJ2-7, with a tentative D call TRBD2 (5 bases). Looked up from germline, CDR1 is ENHRY and CDR2 is SYGVKD. CDR3 length: 14 residues. The V end lost 4 bases, the J end lost 2 bases, and 12 bases lay between the germline ends. The CDR3 DNA reads as TGTGCCATCAGTGTGGGCCCGGAGGCCTACGAGCAGTACTTC. It encodes CAISVGPEAYEQYF.

V is TRBV30 and J is TRBJ2-1, with 7 bases identical to TRBD2. The trim removed 8 bases at V and 7 bases at J, leaving 2 bases unmatched. Looked up from germline, CDR1 is GTSNPN and CDR2 is SVGIG (reference sequence). The CDR3 spans 10 residues. The CDR3 region is CAGEGNEQFF. The CDR3 DNA is TGTGCCGGGGAGGGGAATGAGCAGTTCTTC.

This clonotype was recorded many times. The chain recombines TRBV7-9 with TRBJ1-5, with D perhaps TRBD1 (5 bases). Germline V gene sequence: CDR1 SEHNR, CDR2 FQNEAQ (reference sequence). V gave up 3 bases and J gave up 7 bases, with 16 bases separating them. The CDR3 consists of 15 residues. CDR3 DNA sequence: TGTGCCAGCAGCTTCGGCTCAGGGTCTGGGCAGCCCCAGCATTTT. Its protein product is CASSFGSGSGQPQHF. Using reference TRBV7-9 and TRBJ1-5 for the parts outside the CDR3, the full variable domain is DTGVSQNPRHKITKRGQNVTFRCDPISEHNRLYWYRQTLGQGPEFLTYFQNEAQLEKSRLLSDRFSAERPKGSFSTLEIQRTEQGDSAMYLCASSFGSGSGQPQHFGDGTRLSIL.

This clonotype was observed many times. The V and J genes are TRBV2 and TRBJ2-5, with 7 nucleotides matching TRBD2. Germline V lookup: CDR1 SNHLY, CDR2 FYNNEI. The CDR3 is 16 amino acids. V was pared by 3 bases and J by 2 bases, with 9 bases of the junction left unmatched. This CDR3 is CASSDVLVSGQETQYF. Written as DNA, the CDR3 is TGTGCCAGCAGTGATGTTCTAGTTAGCGGGCAAGAGACCCAGTACTTC.

There are many counts of this clonotype. The chain uses TRBV5-1 and TRBJ1-1; TRBD1 agrees at 11 bases. V trimming: 4 bases; J trimming: 7 bases; junction bases outside the gene matches: 6. Germline V gene data show CDR1 as SGHRS and CDR2 as YFSETQ. The CDR3 length is 14 residues. In DNA, the CDR3 is TGCGCCAGCAGCCCAGGACAGGGGGCTAGTGAAGCTTTCTTT. Encoded protein: CASSPGQGASEAFF.

This rearrangement joins TRBV5-1 to TRBJ2-3; 14 bases match TRBD2. The J segment lost 4 bases and the V segment lost 4 bases, leaving 8 bases of the junction unmatched. This CDR3 is built from 17 residues. The germline CDR1 and CDR2 sequences are SGHRS and YFSETQ. The CDR3 nucleotides read TGCGCCAGCAGCCTACCGGGACTAGCGGGAGTATCAGATACGCAGTATTTT. This encodes CASSLPGLAGVSDTQYF.

Turning to this clonotype: A single base separates this from a much larger clone, so it may be a read error. The chain uses TRBV12-3 or TRBV12-4 and TRBJ1-2, with 9 positions matching TRBD1. The CDR3 contains 16 residues. V was pared by 8 bases and J by 8 bases, with 18 bases of the junction left unmatched. In nucleotides, the CDR3 is TGTGCCAGCGGGTCTACAGGGGGCGCCTCATCTCAAGGCTACACCTTC. As protein: CASGSTGGASSQGYTF.

This clonotype has a count of ten or more. This chain links TRBV12-3 or TRBV12-4 with TRBJ2-4; maybe TRBD2 (6 bases). V was cut by 6 bases and J by 1 base, with 7 bases left in between. The CDR3 sequence is 13 residues long. The CDR3 region is CASREGAKNIQYF. The DNA of the CDR3 is TGTGCCAGCAGGGAGGGGGCCAAAAACATTCAGTACTTC.

This clonotype was seen at least ten times. The chain couples TRBV28 to TRBJ2-7; D is unresolved. The CDR3 has 15 residues. V lost 3 bases, J lost 1 base, and 13 bases lay in between. Germline lookup yields CDR1 MDHEN and CDR2 SYDVKM. Here the CDR3 reads CASSLSRLLSYEQYF. DNA of the CDR3: TGTGCCAGCAGTTTGTCCAGGCTGCTATCCTACGAGCAGTACTTC.

V is TRBV2 and J is TRBJ1-5; D might be TRBD1 (6 bases). This CDR3 region has 17 residues. Trimming removed 0 bases at V and 7 bases at J, with 19 bases between. Germline CDR1 reads SNHLY; CDR2 reads FYNNEI. The DNA for the CDR3 is TGTGCCAGCAGTGAAGCGCTTCGGGGGGGGGCACGGCAGCCCCAGCATTTT. This encodes CASSEALRGGARQPQHF.

This clonotype was seen at least ten times. The chain uses TRBV2 and TRBJ1-2, with D possibly matching TRBD1 (5 bases). Trimming cost V 6 bases and J 4 bases, with 12 bases left between them. This CDR3 contains 13 residues. Germline assignment: CDR1 SNHLY and CDR2 FYNNEI. The CDR3 DNA follows: TGTGCCAGCAGGGGGGACGGAGCCTATGGCTACACCTTC. It encodes CASRGDGAYGYTF.

In its sample, this clonotype was seen many times. The chain links TRBV28 to TRBJ2-7; TRBD2 matches at 10 bases. This CDR3 contains 14 residues. Germline loops: CDR1 MDHEN, CDR2 SYDVKM. The junction had 6 bases not matched to a gene; V was cut back by 4 bases and J by 6 bases. CDR3 protein: CASSSLAGVGEQYF. CDR3 nucleotide sequence: TGTGCCAGCAGTTCCCTAGCGGGAGTGGGCGAGCAGTACTTC.

The J gene is TRBJ2-3, the V gene TRBV19, with a possible D match to TRBD2 (6 bases). From germline, CDR1 is LNHDA and CDR2 SQIVND (reference sequence). The CDR3 is made up of 14 amino acids. V gave up 6 bases and J gave up 3 bases, with 13 bases separating them. DNA for the CDR3: TGTGCCAGTAGACGAAGGGGACTTACAGATACGCAGTATTTT. Its protein product is CASRRRGLTDTQYF.

At least ten counts were recorded for this clonotype. CDR3 bases: TGTGCCAGCAGTGAAGATTGGGGGTACACCATATATTTT. Translation: CASSEDWGYTIYF. The chain has TRBV6-1 and TRBJ1-3, with D possibly matching TRBD1 (5 bases). The V and J ends lost 1 base and 8 bases respectively, with 9 bases between them. The germline CDR1 and CDR2 sequences are MNHNS and SASEGT. This CDR3 spans 13 amino acids.

V and J are TRBV6-1 and TRBJ2-1, with TRBD1 identical over 9 bases. CDR1 and CDR2 (germline): MNHNS, SASEGT. This CDR3 region has 15 residues. V was pared by 3 bases and J by 9 bases, with 9 bases of the junction left unmatched. The CDR3 sequence is CASSDGTGFWGEQFF. The CDR3 DNA reads TGTGCCAGCAGTGACGGGACAGGGTTTTGGGGTGAGCAGTTCTTC.

The chain has TRBV30 and TRBJ2-2, with TRBD1 matching 9 bases. The CDR3 has 15 amino acids. The V segment lost 5 bases and the J segment 5 bases; nucleotides outside the gene matches: 9. Germline loops: CDR1 GTSNPN, CDR2 SVGIG (reference sequence). The CDR3 DNA reads TGTGCCTGGGAGGACAGGGGTGTAGGGACCGGGGAGCTGTTTTTT. Translated, it gives CAWEDRGVGTGELFF.

Note on this clonotype: With a much larger clone just one base away, this may be a read error. The genes are TRBV7-2 and TRBJ2-5; 14 nucleotides agree with TRBD2. Germline trimming cut 0 bases from V and 3 bases from J; bases unmatched to any gene: 3. This CDR3 contains 17 residues. The germline gives CDR1 SGHTA, CDR2 FQGNSA. The CDR3: CASSLAPGLAGEETQYF. DNA for the CDR3: TGTGCCAGCAGCTTAGCCCCGGGACTAGCGGGAGAAGAGACCCAGTACTTC. Based on the CDR3 plus reference TRBV7-2 and TRBJ2-5, the full variable domain is GAGVSQSPSNKVTEKGKDVELRCDPISGHTALYWYRQSLGQGLEFLIYFQGNSAPDKSGLPSDRFSAERTGGSVSTLTIQRTQQEDSAVYLCASSLAPGLAGEETQYFGPGTRLLVL.

This chain uses TRBV10-1 with TRBJ1-1, with D perhaps TRBD1 (5 bases). The CDR3 totals 17 residues. CDR1 WNHNN and CDR2 SYGVQD come from the germline V gene (reference sequence). V lost 3 bases to trimming and J lost 0 bases, with 17 bases between them. The DNA of the CDR3 is TGCGCCAGCAGTGAAACAGGTGGGGATTACATGAACACTGAAGCTTTCTTT. Its translation is CASSETGGDYMNTEAFF.

This clonotype was observed many times. Because the CDR3's place on the DNA is in doubt, the DNA is left out and the CDR3 is given as listed by TCRdb. The rearrangement joins TRBV27 to TRBJ1-2; the table calls TRBD1, which could not be checked here. Germline lookup yields CDR1 MNHEY and CDR2 SMNVEV (reference sequence). Counting both end residues, the CDR3 totals 15 amino acids. The CDR3 here is CASSSSGGGGYGYTF.

This clonotype was counted at least ten times. J is TRBJ2-1 and V is TRBV19, with 8 bases aligning to TRBD2. The CDR3 loop spans 16 amino acids. The V gene end was trimmed by 2 bases and the J gene end by 6 bases; junction bases not matched to a gene: 9. The germline gives CDR1 LNHDA, CDR2 SQIVND (reference sequence). The CDR3 loop is CASSILAGSVANEQFF. CDR3 coding DNA: TGTGCCAGTAGTATACTAGCGGGTTCAGTGGCCAATGAGCAGTTCTTC.

As concerns this clonotype: This may be a read error, as it is one base from a much larger clone. V is TRBV30 and J is TRBJ1-1, with 9 bases aligning to TRBD1. The CDR3 length is 15 residues. Per germline, CDR1 GTSNPN and CDR2 SVGIG (reference sequence). CDR3 in amino acids: CAWSAGTGPNTEASF. The CDR3 nucleotides read TGTGCCTGGAGTGCCGGGACAGGGCCGAACACTGAAGCTTCCTTT.

The chain combines TRBV18 with TRBJ2-1; 9 bases are shared with TRBD2. In germline, CDR1 is KGHSH, CDR2 LQKENI. The CDR3 spans 16 residues. The V gene end was trimmed by 5 bases and the J gene end by 4 bases; junction bases not matched to a gene: 9. The CDR3 protein is CASSGRTSENYNEQFF. CDR3 bases: TGTGCCAGCTCAGGAAGGACTAGCGAGAATTACAATGAGCAGTTCTTC.

This chain uses TRBV18 with TRBJ1-1, with TRBD1 as a possible D gene (5 bases). This CDR3 region has 12 residues. Trimming pared 6 bases from V and 7 bases from J, leaving 12 bases between. Germline values: CDR1 KGHSH, CDR2 LQKENI. This CDR3 reads CASSSAGLEAFF. The DNA of the CDR3 is TGTGCCAGCTCCTCGGCAGGGCTTGAAGCTTTCTTT.

V and J are TRBV4-3 and TRBJ2-1; TRBD2 matches 11 bases. Germline CDR1 and CDR2: LGHNA and YSLEER. The V segment lost 0 bases and the J segment 3 bases; nucleotides outside the gene matches: 4. The CDR3 extends over 17 amino acids. CDR3 sequence reads: CASSQDRTSGSYNEQFF. The CDR3 bases are TGCGCCAGCAGCCAAGATCGTACTAGCGGGAGCTACAATGAGCAGTTCTTC.

This clonotype appeared a few times. The chain employs TRBV19 and TRBJ2-1; D not certain. Trimming took 10 bases from V and 4 from J, leaving 8 bases between them. Germline values: CDR1 LNHDA, CDR2 SQIVND (reference sequence). This CDR3 region has 11 residues. The CDR3 is CATTGYNEQFF. CDR3 nucleotide sequence: TGTGCCACCACGGGTTACAATGAGCAGTTCTTC.

The rearrangement uses TRBV7-9 and TRBJ2-2; possible D gene TRBD2, 5 bases. V was shortened by 4 bases and J by 4 bases, with 19 bases between the two germline ends. This CDR3 has 17 amino acids. The germline V gene has CDR1 SEHNR and CDR2 FQNEAQ (reference sequence). The CDR3 DNA is TGTGCCAGCAGCTCAAGCCGTCGCCTAGCTACCACCGGGGAGCTGTTTTTT. It is translated as CASSSSRRLATTGELFF.

The CDR3 here is CASSHSSSGRAYEQYF. CDR3 DNA: TGTGCCAGCAGCCACTCATCTAGCGGGAGGGCCTACGAGCAGTACTTC. This rearrangement joins TRBV3-1 to TRBJ2-7; the match to TRBD2 covers 12 bases. Trimming removed 3 bases from V and 2 bases from J; junction bases left unmatched: 5. Germline CDR1 is LGHDT and CDR2 is YNNKEL (reference sequence). The CDR3 has 16 residues.

The chain is built from TRBV29-1 and TRBJ1-2, with 8 positions matching TRBD1. V shed 8 bases, J shed 6 bases, and the junction held 5 bases outside the gene matches. Germline values: CDR1 SQVTM, CDR2 ANQGSEA. This CDR3 is 11 amino acids long. The CDR3 protein is CSSRGPDGYTF. The CDR3 nucleotides read TGCAGCTCCAGGGGGCCTGATGGCTACACCTTC. The variable domain in full, completed from reference TRBV29-1 and TRBJ1-2, reads SAVISQKPSRDICQRGTSLTIQCQVDSQVTMMFWYRQQPGQSLTLIATANQGSEATYESGFVIDKFPISRPNLTFSTLTVSNMSPEDSSIYLCSSRGPDGYTFGSGTRLTVV.

There are many counts of this clonotype. This chain connects TRBV28 to TRBJ2-7; D remains unclear. The germline V gene has CDR1 MDHEN and CDR2 SYDVKM. CDR3 length: 14 residues. The V end was cut by 5 bases, the J end by 2 bases, with 13 bases between. DNA for the CDR3: TGTGCCAGCAGTCTACAGAAACCTCCCTACGAGCAGTACTTC. Translated, it gives CASSLQKPPYEQYF.

This clonotype was found a few times. The junction and the germline gene differ at one end; a read error may be behind it. The rearrangement links TRBV6-1 to TRBJ2-3; 8 nucleotides align to TRBD2. Germline V gene lookup returns CDR1 MNHNS and CDR2 SASEGT. The CDR3 spans 16 residues. CDR3 loop: CVSSASGSASTDTQYF. The DNA for the CDR3 is TGTGTCAGCAGTGCCAGCGGGAGTGCGTCCACAGATACGCAGTATTTT.

This clonotype was detected ten times or more. CDR3 sequence (DNA): TGTGCCAGCAGTCGCGAGACAGGGGGCGGTGGCACTGAAGCTTTCTTT. Protein sequence: CASSRETGGGGTEAFF. The V and J genes are TRBV2 and TRBJ1-1, with 10 nucleotides matching TRBD1. Germline lookup yields CDR1 SNHLY and CDR2 FYNNEI. The CDR3 extends over 16 amino acids. The J segment lost 4 bases and the V segment lost 5 bases, leaving 10 bases of the junction unmatched.

This clonotype was detected many times. This chain connects TRBV27 to TRBJ1-1; D may be TRBD1 (5 bases). From germline, CDR1 is MNHEY and CDR2 SMNVEV (reference sequence). This CDR3 region has 14 residues. With 3 bases removed from V and 5 bases from J, the gap between germline ends came to 13 bases. For the CDR3, the DNA is TGTGCCAGCAGTTTTCGCAGGGTCGGGACTGAAGCTTTCTTT. It translates to CASSFRRVGTEAFF.